Presented here are 8 T cell receptor beta chains from one specimen sequenced in a study of T cells in Graves' hyperthyroidism and ophthalmopathy (dated by TCRdb to between 2018 and 2021). The library was produced with multiplex PCR. Sequencing was carried out with an Illumina HiSeq 2000. Amplification of TCR beta CDR3 regions was carried out from RNA transcripts. The first round of RT-PCR for the TCR CDR3 was performed with the HTBI primer set and the Qiagen OneStep RT-PCR kit. The public reads were run again by TCRdb, first through fastp at Q25 and then through MiXCR, and only productive beta chains were kept. Rows with a matching CDR3 protein are joined into one entry that keeps the most common DNA and genes. For this sample there are 200,000 or so distinct CDR3 sequences; less than 20% appear just once. The leading ten clones occupy roughly 49% of the sample. Sequenced: blood. These receptors were taken from a woman aged 45-60 years with Graves' hyperthyroidism.

This clonotype was seen ten or more times. The CDR3 region is CASSTGQPQHF. CDR3 DNA sequence: TGTGCCAGCAGTACGGGGCAGCCCCAGCATTTT. The chain uses TRBV12-3 or TRBV12-4 and TRBJ1-5; D is unresolved. The CDR3 extends over 11 amino acids. Trimming stripped 5 bases from V and 7 bases from J, with 6 bases between.

This rearrangement joins TRBV19 to TRBJ1-6; TRBD1 agrees at 7 bases. Per germline, CDR1 LNHDA and CDR2 SQIVND (reference sequence). Unmatched junction bases numbered 9, after V lost 11 bases and J lost 5 bases. This CDR3 is 14 amino acids long. The CDR3 region is CAVTTGTDNSPLHF. For the CDR3, the DNA is TGTGCCGTTACCACCGGGACAGATAATTCACCCCTCCACTTT.

This clonotype has a handful of counts. V usage is TRBV7-9 and J usage is TRBJ2-2; tentatively, D is TRBD2 (5 bases). This CDR3 contains 17 residues. Germline CDR1 SEHNR, CDR2 FQNEAQ (reference sequence). The germline V and J ends were trimmed by 1 base and 5 bases, with 17 bases remaining between them. CDR3 amino acids: CASSLEEVVFRTGELFF. Written as DNA, the CDR3 is TGTGCCAGCAGCTTAGAGGAGGTTGTTTTCAGGACCGGGGAGCTGTTTTTT.

The V and J genes are TRBV28 and TRBJ2-2; TRBD1 aligns across 8 bases. The germline V gene has CDR1 MDHEN and CDR2 SYDVKM. V trimming: 7 bases; J trimming: 4 bases; junction bases outside the gene matches: 5. CDR3 length equals 14 residues. The CDR3 sequence: CASIQGAGTGELFF. In DNA, the CDR3 is TGTGCCAGCATTCAGGGGGCAGGCACCGGGGAGCTGTTTTTT.

This clonotype was seen a few times. The gene calls are TRBV15 and TRBJ1-6, with unresolved D. The CDR3 sequence is 12 residues long. CDR1 is LNHNV and CDR2 is YYDKDF in the germline V gene (reference sequence). V was trimmed by 4 bases and J by 10 bases, leaving 8 bases between them. The CDR3: CATSTDESPLHF. CDR3 nucleotide sequence: TGTGCCACCAGCACCGATGAGTCACCCCTCCACTTT.

Regarding this clonotype: This may be a read error: a much more frequent sequence differs by one nucleotide. This chain links TRBV7-3 with TRBJ2-3, with 7 nucleotides matching TRBD2. Germline V gives CDR1 SGHTA, CDR2 FQGTGA. The CDR3 runs 15 residues. V gave up 3 bases and J gave up 2 bases; unmatched junction bases: 5. The DNA of the CDR3 is TGTGCCAGCAGCTTTAACGGGAGGCTCACAGATACGCAGTATTTT. Translating it yields CASSFNGRLTDTQYF.

This clonotype was counted ten times or more. The genes are TRBV6-1 and TRBJ1-2; D not resolved. Trimming shortened V by 1 base and J by 8 bases, and 8 bases separated the two germline ends. The length of the CDR3 is 12 residues. Per germline, CDR1 MNHNS and CDR2 SASEGT. The CDR3 protein is CASSEVNRGYTF. CDR3 DNA sequence: TGTGCCAGCAGTGAAGTCAACCGGGGCTACACCTTC.

This sequence joins TRBV28 and TRBJ2-7; D is possibly TRBD2 (6 bases). Deletions cut 6 bases from V and 2 bases from J, with 14 bases between. The CDR3 totals 14 residues. Germline V lookup: CDR1 MDHEN, CDR2 SYDVKM. The CDR3 DNA reads TGTGCCAGCAGGGCGGGGAATGTACCCTACGAGCAGTACTTC. Amino acids: CASRAGNVPYEQYF.